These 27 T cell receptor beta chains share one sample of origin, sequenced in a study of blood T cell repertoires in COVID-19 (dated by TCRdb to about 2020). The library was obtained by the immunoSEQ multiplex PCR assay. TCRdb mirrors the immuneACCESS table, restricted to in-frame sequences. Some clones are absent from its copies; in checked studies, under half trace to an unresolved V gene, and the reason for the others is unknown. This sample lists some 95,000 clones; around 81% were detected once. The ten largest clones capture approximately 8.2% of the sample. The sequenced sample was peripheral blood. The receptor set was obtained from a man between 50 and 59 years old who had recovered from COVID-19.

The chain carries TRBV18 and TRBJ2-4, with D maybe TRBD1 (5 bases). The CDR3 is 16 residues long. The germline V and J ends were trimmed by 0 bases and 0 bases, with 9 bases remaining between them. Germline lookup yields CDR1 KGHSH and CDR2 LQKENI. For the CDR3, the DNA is TGTGCCAGCTCACCACCGCAGGGCTTAGCCAAAAACATTCAGTACTTC. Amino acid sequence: CASSPPQGLAKNIQYF.

The CDR3 loop reads CASSLEWAVSGNTIYF. The CDR3 DNA reads TGTGCCAGCAGCTTGGAATGGGCTGTCTCTGGAAACACCATATATTTT. V usage is TRBV5-5 and J usage is TRBJ1-3; D remains unclear. The CDR3 spans 16 residues. Germline CDR1 reads SGHKS; CDR2 reads YYEKEE (reference sequence). Trimming pared 0 bases from V and 0 bases from J, leaving 10 bases between.

The CDR3 here is CASSGRTGGTEAFF. The CDR3 coding sequence is TGTGCCAGCAGCGGAAGGACAGGGGGAACTGAAGCTTTCTTT. V and J are TRBV4-2 and TRBJ1-1; 10 bases agree with TRBD1. The germline V gene encodes CDR1 LGHNA and CDR2 YNFKEQ. The CDR3 spans 14 residues. The V and J ends lost 5 bases and 5 bases, in that order; junction bases with no gene match: 5.

This CDR3 is CASSQPGHPLEQYF. The CDR3 DNA sequence: TGTGCCAGTAGTCAACCGGGACACCCTCTCGAGCAGTACTTC. The chain carries TRBV19 and TRBJ2-7; TRBD1 is a possible D gene (6 bases). The CDR3 has 14 residues. Germline loops: CDR1 LNHDA, CDR2 SQIVND (reference sequence). The V and J ends lost 5 bases and 6 bases respectively, with 17 bases between them.

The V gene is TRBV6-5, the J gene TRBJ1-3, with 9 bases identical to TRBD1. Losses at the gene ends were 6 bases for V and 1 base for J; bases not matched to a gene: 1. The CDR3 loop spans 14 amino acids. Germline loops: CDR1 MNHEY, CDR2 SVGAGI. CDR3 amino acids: CASRQGASGNTIYF. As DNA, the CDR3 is TGTGCCAGCAGACAGGGGGCATCTGGAAACACCATATATTTT.

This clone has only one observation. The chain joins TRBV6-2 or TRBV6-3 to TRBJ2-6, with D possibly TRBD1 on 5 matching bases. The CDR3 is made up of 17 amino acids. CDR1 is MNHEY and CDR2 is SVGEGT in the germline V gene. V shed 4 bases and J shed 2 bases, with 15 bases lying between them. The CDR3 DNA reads TGTGCCAGCAGTTCAACCGGGCCAGGGACTGGGGCCAACGTCCTGACTTTC. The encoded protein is CASSSTGPGTGANVLTF.

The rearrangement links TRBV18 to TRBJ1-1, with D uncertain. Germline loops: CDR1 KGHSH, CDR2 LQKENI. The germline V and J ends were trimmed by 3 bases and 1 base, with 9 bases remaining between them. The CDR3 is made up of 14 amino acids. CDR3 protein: CASSPPPRNTEAFF. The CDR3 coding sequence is TGTGCCAGCTCACCTCCCCCCCGGAACACTGAAGCTTTCTTT.

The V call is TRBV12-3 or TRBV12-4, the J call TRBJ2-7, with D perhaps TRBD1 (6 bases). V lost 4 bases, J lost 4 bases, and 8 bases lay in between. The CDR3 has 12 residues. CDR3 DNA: TGTGCCAGCAGTTCGGACAGTTACGAGCAGTACTTC. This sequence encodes CASSSDSYEQYF.

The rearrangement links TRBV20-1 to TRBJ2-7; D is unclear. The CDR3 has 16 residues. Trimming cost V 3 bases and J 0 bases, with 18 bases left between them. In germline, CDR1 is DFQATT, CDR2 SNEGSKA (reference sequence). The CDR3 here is CSASSFSAGDSYEQYF. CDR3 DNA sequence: TGCAGTGCTAGTTCATTCTCCGCAGGCGACTCCTACGAGCAGTACTTC.

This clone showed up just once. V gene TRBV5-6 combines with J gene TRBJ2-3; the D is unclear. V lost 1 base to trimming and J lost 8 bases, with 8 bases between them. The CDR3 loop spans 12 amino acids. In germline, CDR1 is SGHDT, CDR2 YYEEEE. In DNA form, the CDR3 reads TGTGCCAGCAGCTTGACCCCCGGTACGCAGTATTTT. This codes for CASSLTPGTQYF.

In DNA, the CDR3 is TGTGCCAGCGACACCGGACTAGCACAAGAGACCCAGTACTTC. It codes for CASDTGLAQETQYF. The J gene is TRBJ2-5, the V gene TRBV3-1 (or the pseudogene TRBV3-2), with 8 bases lining up with TRBD2. Looked up from germline, CDR1 is LGHDT and CDR2 is YNNKEL (reference sequence). Trimming removed 8 bases from V and 2 bases from J; junction bases left unmatched: 7. This CDR3 contains 14 residues.

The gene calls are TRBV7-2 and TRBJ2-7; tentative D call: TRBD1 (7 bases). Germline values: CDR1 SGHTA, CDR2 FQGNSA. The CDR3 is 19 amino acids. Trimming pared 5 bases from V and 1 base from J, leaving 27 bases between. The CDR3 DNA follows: TGTGCCAGCAGCCCCAGACAGGGAATTGGCGGGGATCGATCCTACGAGCAGTACTTC. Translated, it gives CASSPRQGIGGDRSYEQYF.

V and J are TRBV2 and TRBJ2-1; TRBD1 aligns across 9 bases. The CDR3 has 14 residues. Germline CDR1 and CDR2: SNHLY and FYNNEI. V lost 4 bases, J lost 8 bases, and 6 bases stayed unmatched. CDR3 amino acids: CASSATGGRDEQFF. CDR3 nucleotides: TGTGCCAGCAGTGCAACAGGGGGCAGGGATGAGCAGTTCTTC.

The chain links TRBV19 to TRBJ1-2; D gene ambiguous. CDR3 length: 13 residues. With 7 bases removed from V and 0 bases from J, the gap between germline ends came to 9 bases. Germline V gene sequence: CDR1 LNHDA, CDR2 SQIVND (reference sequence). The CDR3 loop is CASTWATNYGYTF. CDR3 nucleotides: TGTGCCAGTACCTGGGCTACTAACTATGGCTACACCTTC. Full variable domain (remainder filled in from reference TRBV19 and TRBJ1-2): DGGITQSPKYLFRKEGQNVTLSCEQNLNHDAMYWYRQDPGQGLRLIYYSQIVNDFQKGDIAEGYSVSREKKESFPLTVTSAQKNPTAFYLCASTWATNYGYTFGSGTRLTVV.

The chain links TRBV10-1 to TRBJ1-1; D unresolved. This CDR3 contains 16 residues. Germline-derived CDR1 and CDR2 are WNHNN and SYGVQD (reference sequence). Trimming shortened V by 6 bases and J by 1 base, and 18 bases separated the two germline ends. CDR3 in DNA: TGCGCCAGCAGGGATAACTCGCGGCACTCGAACACTGAAGCTTTCTTT. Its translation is CASRDNSRHSNTEAFF.

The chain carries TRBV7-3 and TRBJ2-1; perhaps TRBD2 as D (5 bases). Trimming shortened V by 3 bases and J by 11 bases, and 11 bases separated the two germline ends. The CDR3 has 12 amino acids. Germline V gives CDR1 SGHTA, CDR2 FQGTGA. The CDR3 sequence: CASSLGYGKQFF. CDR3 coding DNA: TGTGCCAGCAGCTTGGGCTACGGGAAGCAGTTCTTC.

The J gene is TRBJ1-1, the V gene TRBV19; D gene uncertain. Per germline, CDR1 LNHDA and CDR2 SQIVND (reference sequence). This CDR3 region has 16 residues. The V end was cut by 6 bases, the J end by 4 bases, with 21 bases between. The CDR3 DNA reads TGTGCCAGTAGGAATCCCTACGTGAGGGAAAGCACTGAAGCTTTCTTT. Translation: CASRNPYVRESTEAFF. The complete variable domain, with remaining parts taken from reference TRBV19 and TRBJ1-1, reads DGGITQSPKYLFRKEGQNVTLSCEQNLNHDAMYWYRQDPGQGLRLIYYSQIVNDFQKGDIAEGYSVSREKKESFPLTVTSAQKNPTAFYLCASRNPYVRESTEAFFGQGTRLTVV.

The CDR3 DNA follows: TGTGCCAGCAGTCCCGGGGGGGTGTCGGCTTTCTTT. This translates into CASSPGGVSAFF. The V call is TRBV25-1, the J call TRBJ1-1; TRBD1 might be the D (5 bases). Germline loops: CDR1 MGHDK, CDR2 SYGVNS. The CDR3 is made up of 12 amino acids. Trimming shortened V by 5 bases and J by 11 bases, and 15 bases separated the two germline ends.

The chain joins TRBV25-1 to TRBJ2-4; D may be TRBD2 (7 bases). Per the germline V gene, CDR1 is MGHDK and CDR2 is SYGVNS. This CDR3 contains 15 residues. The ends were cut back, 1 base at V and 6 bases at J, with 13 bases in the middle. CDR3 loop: CASSESRGLGNIQYF. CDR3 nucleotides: TGTGCCAGCAGTGAATCGCGGGGGCTAGGAAACATTCAGTACTTC.

The CDR3 bases are TGCGCCAGCAGCTTGGGGGACAGGGGCTCTGGAAACACCATATATTTT. Protein product: CASSLGDRGSGNTIYF. The rearrangement uses TRBV5-1 and TRBJ1-3, with 10 bases identical to TRBD1. With 0 bases clipped from V and 0 bases from J, the junction kept 0 bases outside the gene matches. The CDR3 runs 16 residues. Germline assignment: CDR1 SGHRS and CDR2 YFSETQ.

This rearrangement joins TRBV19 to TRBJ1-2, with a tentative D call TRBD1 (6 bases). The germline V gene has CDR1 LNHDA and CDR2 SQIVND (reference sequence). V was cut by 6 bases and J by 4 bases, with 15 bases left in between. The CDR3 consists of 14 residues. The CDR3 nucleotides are TGTGCCAGTAGCCGACCGGGACAAACCTATGGCTACACCTTC. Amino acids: CASSRPGQTYGYTF.

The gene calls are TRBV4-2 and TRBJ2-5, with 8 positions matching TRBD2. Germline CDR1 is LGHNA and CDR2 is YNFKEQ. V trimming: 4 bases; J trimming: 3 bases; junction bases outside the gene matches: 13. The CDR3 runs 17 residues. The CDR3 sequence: CASSRGVGSGVEETQYF. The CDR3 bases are TGTGCCAGCAGCCGCGGGGTGGGTAGCGGGGTAGAAGAGACCCAGTACTTC.

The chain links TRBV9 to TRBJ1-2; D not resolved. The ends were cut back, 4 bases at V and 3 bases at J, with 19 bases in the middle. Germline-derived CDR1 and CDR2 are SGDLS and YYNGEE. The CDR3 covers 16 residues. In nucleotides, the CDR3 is TGTGCCAGCAGCCCCACGATAACGGTAGGAGACTATGGCTACACCTTC. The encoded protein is CASSPTITVGDYGYTF.

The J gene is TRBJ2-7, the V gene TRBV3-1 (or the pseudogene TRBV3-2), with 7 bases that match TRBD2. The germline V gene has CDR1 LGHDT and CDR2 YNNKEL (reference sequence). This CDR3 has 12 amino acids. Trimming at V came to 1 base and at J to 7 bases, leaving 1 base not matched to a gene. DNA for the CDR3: TGTGCCAGCAGCCAAGGGGAGGGTGAGCAGTACTTC. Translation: CASSQGEGEQYF.

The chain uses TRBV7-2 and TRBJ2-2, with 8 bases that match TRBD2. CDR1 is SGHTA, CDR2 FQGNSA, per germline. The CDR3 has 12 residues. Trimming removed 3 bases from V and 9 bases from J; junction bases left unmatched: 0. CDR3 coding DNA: TGTGCCAGCAGCTTTAGCGGGAGGGAGCTGTTTTTT. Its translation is CASSFSGRELFF.

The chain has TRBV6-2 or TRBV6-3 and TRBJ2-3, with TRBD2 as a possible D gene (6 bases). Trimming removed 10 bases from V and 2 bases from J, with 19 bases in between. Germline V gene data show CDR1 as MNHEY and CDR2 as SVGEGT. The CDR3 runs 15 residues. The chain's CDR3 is CATSRVTGLTDTQYF. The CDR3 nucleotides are TGTGCCACCAGCAGGGTGACGGGACTCACAGATACGCAGTATTTT.

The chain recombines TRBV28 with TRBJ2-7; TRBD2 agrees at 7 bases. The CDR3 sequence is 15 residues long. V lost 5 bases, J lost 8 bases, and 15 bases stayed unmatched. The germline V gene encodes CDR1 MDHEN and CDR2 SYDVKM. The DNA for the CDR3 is TGTGCCAGCAGTCAACGTCTAGCGGTCGTGTACAAGCAGTACTTC. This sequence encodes CASSQRLAVVYKQYF.